The present entry profiles one TCR beta chain with its context. The data stem from a study of OX40 agonist ivuxolimab in advanced cancers. Overall study context: Each dose-escalation patient presented with hepatocellular carcinoma, melanoma, renal cell or head and neck cancer.

Between the trimmed V and J ends, which lost 7 bases and 8 bases, there was a span of 12 bases. Germline V lookup: CDR1 ENHRY, CDR2 SYGVKD. The CDR3 loop spans 13 amino acids. It was autoimmune disease history or systemic immunosuppression that excluded patients. The repertoire was sequenced with immunoSEQ multiplex PCR; TCRdb's copy has only in-frame clones and lacks some. The profile shows fewer than 100,000 clones, about 89% of them singletons. Material: CD4+ or CD8+ T cells sorted from blood, obtained in a trial of the OX40 agonist ivuxolimab. The rearrangement uses TRBV10-3 and TRBJ1-6; unclear D gene. The receptor was derived from an adult with an advanced solid tumor such as melanoma, head and neck, liver or kidney cancer. CDR3 sequence (DNA): TGTGCCATCACCGTTGACGGAGATTCACCCCTCCACTTT. Amino acids: CAITVDGDSPLHF.